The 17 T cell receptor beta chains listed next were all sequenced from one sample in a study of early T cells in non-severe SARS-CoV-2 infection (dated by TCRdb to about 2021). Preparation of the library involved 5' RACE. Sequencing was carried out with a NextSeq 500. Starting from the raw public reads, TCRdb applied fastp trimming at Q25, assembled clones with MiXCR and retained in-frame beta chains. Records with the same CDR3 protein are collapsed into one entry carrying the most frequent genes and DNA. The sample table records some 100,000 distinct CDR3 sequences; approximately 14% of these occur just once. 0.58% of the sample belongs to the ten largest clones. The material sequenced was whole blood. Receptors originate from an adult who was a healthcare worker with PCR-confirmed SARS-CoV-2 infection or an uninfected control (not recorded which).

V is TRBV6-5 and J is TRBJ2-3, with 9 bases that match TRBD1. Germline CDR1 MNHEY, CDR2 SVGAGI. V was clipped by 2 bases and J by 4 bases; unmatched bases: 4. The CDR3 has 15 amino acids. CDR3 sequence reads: CASSYGTGLADTQYF. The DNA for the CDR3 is TGTGCCAGCAGTTACGGGACAGGGCTCGCAGATACGCAGTATTTT.

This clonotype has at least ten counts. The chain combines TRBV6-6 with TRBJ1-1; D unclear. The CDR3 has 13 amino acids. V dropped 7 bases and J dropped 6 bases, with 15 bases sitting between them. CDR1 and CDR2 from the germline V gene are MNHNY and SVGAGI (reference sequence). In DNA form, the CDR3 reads TGTGCCAGCACCGAAGTAGGTTCCCCTGAAGCTTTCTTT. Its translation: CASTEVGSPEAFF.

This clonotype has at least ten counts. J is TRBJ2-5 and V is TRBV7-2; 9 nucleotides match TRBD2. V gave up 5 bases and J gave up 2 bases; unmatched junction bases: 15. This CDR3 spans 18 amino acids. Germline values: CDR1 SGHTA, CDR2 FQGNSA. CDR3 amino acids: CASSARSRLAVLQETQYF. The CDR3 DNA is TGTGCCAGCAGCGCGCGATCCAGACTAGCGGTCTTACAAGAGACCCAGTACTTC.

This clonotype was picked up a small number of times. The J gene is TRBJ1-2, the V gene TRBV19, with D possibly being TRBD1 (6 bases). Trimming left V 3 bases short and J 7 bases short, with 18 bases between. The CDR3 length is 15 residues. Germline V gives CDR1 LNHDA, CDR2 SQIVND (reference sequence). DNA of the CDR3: TGTGCCAGTAGTATTGGCAACAGGGAAAAACGTGGCTACACCTTC. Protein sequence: CASSIGNREKRGYTF.

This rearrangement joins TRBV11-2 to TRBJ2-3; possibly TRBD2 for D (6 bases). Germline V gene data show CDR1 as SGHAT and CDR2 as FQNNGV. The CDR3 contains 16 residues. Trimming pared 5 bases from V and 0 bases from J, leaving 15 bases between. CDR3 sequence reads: CASSADSGRSTDTQYF. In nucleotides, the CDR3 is TGTGCCAGCAGCGCCGATAGCGGTCGCAGCACAGATACGCAGTATTTT.

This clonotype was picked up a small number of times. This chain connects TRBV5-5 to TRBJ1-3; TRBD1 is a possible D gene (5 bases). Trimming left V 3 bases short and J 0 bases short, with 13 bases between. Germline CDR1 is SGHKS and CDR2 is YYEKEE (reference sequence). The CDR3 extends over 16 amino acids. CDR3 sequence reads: CASSSRGLASGNTIYF. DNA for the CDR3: TGTGCCAGCAGCTCGCGGGGACTGGCCTCTGGAAACACCATATATTTT.

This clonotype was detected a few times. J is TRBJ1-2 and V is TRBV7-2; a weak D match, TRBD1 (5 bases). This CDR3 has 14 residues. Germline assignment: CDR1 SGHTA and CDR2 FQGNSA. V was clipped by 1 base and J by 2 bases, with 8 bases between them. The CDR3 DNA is TGTGCCAGCAGCTTAGGCAGGGAAAACTATGGCTACACCTTC. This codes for CASSLGRENYGYTF. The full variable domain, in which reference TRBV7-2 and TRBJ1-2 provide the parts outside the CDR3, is GAGVSQSPSNKVTEKGKDVELRCDPISGHTALYWYRQSLGQGLEFLIYFQGNSAPDKSGLPSDRFSAERTGGSVSTLTIQRTQQEDSAVYLCASSLGRENYGYTFGSGTRLTVV.

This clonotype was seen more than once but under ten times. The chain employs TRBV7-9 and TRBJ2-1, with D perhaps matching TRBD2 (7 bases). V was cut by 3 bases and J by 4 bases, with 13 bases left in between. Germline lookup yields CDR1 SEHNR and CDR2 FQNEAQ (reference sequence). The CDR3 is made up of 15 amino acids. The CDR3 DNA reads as TGTGCCAGCAGCTTTGGAGGGGGGGCGTACAATGAGCAGTTCTTC. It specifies CASSFGGGAYNEQFF.

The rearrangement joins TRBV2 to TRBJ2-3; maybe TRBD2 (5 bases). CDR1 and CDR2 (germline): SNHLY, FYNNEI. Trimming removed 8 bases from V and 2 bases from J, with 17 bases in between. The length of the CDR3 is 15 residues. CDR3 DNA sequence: TGTGCCAGCCCCGGCCCCGGGGAAACCACAGATACGCAGTATTTT. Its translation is CASPGPGETTDTQYF.

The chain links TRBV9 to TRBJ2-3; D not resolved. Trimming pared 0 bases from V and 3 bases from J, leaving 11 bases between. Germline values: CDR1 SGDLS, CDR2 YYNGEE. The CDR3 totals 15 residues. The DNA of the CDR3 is TGTGCCAGCAGCGTAGACAAGAGTCGAACAGATACGCAGTATTTT. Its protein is CASSVDKSRTDTQYF.

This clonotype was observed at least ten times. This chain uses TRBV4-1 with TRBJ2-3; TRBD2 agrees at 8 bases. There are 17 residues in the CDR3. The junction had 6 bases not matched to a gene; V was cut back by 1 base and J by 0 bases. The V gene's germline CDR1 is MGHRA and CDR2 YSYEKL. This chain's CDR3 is CASSQVGGGTSTDTQYF. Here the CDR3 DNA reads TGCGCCAGCAGCCAAGTTGGCGGGGGGACTAGCACAGATACGCAGTATTTT.

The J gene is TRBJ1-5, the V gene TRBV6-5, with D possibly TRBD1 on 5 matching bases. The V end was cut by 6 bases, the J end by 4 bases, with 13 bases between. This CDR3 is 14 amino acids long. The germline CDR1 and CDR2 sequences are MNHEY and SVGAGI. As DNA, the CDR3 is TGTGCCAGCAGCCCCGGGGGGATGAATCAGCCCCAGCATTTT. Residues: CASSPGGMNQPQHF.

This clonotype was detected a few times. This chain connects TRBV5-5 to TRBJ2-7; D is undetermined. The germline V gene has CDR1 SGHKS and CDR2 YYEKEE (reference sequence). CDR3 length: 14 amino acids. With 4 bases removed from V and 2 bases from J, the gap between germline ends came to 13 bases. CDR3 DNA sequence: TGTGCCAGCAGCCGAACAGAAACTCCCTACGAGCAGTACGTC. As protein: CASSRTETPYEQYV.

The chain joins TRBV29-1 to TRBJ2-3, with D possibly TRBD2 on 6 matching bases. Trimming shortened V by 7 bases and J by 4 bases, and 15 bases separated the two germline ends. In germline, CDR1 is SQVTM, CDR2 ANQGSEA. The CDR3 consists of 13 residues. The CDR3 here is CSAVHGSPDTQYF. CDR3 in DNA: TGCAGCGCTGTTCACGGGAGTCCAGATACGCAGTATTTT.

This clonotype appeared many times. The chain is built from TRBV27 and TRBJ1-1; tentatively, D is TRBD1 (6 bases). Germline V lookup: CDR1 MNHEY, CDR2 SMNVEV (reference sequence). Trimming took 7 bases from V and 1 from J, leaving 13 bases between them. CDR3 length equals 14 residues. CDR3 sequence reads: CASNHLGQNTEAFF. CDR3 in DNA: TGTGCCAGCAACCATTTGGGACAGAACACTGAAGCTTTCTTT.

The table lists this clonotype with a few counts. The CDR3 DNA reads TGCAGTGCTGAGGGGGGGGTTAACACCGGGGAGCTGTTTTTT. This sequence encodes CSAEGGVNTGELFF. V usage is TRBV20-1 and J usage is TRBJ2-2, with D perhaps TRBD2 (7 bases). The CDR3 contains 14 residues. V was cut by 5 bases and J by 2 bases, with 12 bases left in between. CDR1 DFQATT and CDR2 SNEGSKA come from the germline V gene (reference sequence).

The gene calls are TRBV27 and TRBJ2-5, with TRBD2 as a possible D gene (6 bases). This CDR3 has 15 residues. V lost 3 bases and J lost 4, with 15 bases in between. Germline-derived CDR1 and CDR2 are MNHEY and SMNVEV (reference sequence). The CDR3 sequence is CASSFWSSDGETQYF. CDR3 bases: TGTGCCAGCAGTTTTTGGTCTAGCGATGGAGAGACCCAGTACTTC.